The 26 T cell receptor beta chains below come from one sample, sequenced in a study of CD8+CD57+ T cells in acquired aplastic anemia. Genomic DNA, the template, was used for profiling of the TCR beta VDJ and CDR3. One entry per CDR3 protein, called by TCRdb with MiXCR from the reads. This sample has fewer than 250,000 distinct CDR3 sequences, with 40% to 50% found just once. Patients sequenced had flow cytometry evidence of CD8+CD57+ cell expansion. Input material: sorted CD4+, CD8+, or CD8+CD57+ T cells (not recorded which) from PBMCs. These TCRs come from a human donor with aplastic anemia.

V usage is TRBV19 and J usage is TRBJ1-1; 7 bases are shared with TRBD1. CDR1 is LNHDA, CDR2 SQIVND, per germline (reference sequence). V was pared by 6 bases and J by 1 base, with 11 bases of the junction left unmatched. CDR3 length equals 16 residues. The CDR3 DNA reads TGTGCCAGTAGCCATCTCGGACAGGAACGGAACACTGAAGCTTTCTTT. Protein sequence: CASSHLGQERNTEAFF.

The V call is TRBV27, the J call TRBJ2-1, with 14 bases identical to TRBD2. Germline CDR1 and CDR2: MNHEY and SMNVEV (reference sequence). The CDR3 contains 15 residues. V was pared by 5 bases and J by 6 bases, with 3 bases of the junction left unmatched. CDR3: CASSDGTSGSNEQFF. The CDR3 region has the DNA TGTGCCAGCAGTGATGGGACTAGCGGGAGCAATGAGCAGTTCTTC.

The table lists this clonotype with a count of one. V and J are TRBV25-1 and TRBJ1-1; 7 positions agree with TRBD1. V lost 6 bases and J lost 2; bases outside the gene matches: 12. The CDR3 runs 16 residues. Germline V lookup: CDR1 MGHDK, CDR2 SYGVNS. The CDR3 loop reads CASSAGSQGSNTEAFF. In DNA form, the CDR3 reads TGTGCCAGCAGCGCGGGGTCACAGGGGTCCAACACTGAAGCTTTCTTT.

The rearrangement uses TRBV7-9 and TRBJ2-3, with 16 nucleotides matching TRBD2. Germline loops: CDR1 SEHNR, CDR2 FQNEAQ (reference sequence). The trim removed 11 bases at V and 4 bases at J, leaving 0 bases unmatched. The CDR3 contains 13 residues. CDR3 sequence reads: CAGTSGGADTQYF. CDR3 coding DNA: TGTGCCGGGACTAGCGGGGGGGCAGATACGCAGTATTTT.

J is TRBJ1-1 and V is TRBV15; D not certain. Trimming pared 8 bases from V and 7 bases from J, leaving 20 bases between. The germline CDR1 and CDR2 sequences are LNHNV and YYDKDF (reference sequence). The CDR3 is 14 residues long. The CDR3 region is CATESTRTSGEAFF. CDR3 nucleotides: TGTGCCACCGAATCGACCAGGACTAGCGGTGAAGCTTTCTTT.

The J gene is TRBJ2-7, the V gene TRBV20-1; 8 bases are a match to TRBD1. V dropped 5 bases and J dropped 5; count of bases not matched to a gene: 14. CDR1 DFQATT and CDR2 SNEGSKA come from the germline V gene (reference sequence). This CDR3 region has 15 residues. CDR3 nucleotide sequence: TGCAGTGCTCCCACCGCCGGGACAGGCTATAACGAGCAGTACTTC. It is translated as CSAPTAGTGYNEQYF.

The gene calls are TRBV15 and TRBJ2-1; 8 bases fit TRBD2. V was pared by 3 bases and J by 1 base, with 5 bases of the junction left unmatched. Germline CDR1 and CDR2: LNHNV and YYDKDF (reference sequence). The CDR3 loop spans 16 amino acids. The CDR3 protein is CATSSNRGGSYNEQFF. DNA for the CDR3: TGTGCCACCAGCAGTAACCGGGGGGGTTCCTACAATGAGCAGTTCTTC.

The chain uses TRBV19 and TRBJ1-4; D uncertain. Germline CDR1 reads LNHDA; CDR2 reads SQIVND (reference sequence). CDR3 length: 13 residues. V was pared by 2 bases and J by 6 bases, with 7 bases between. In nucleotides, the CDR3 is TGTGCCAGTAGTATATGGGGATATGAAAAACTGTTTTTT. The encoded protein is CASSIWGYEKLFF.

This clonotype was seen ten or more times. V and J are TRBV7-9 and TRBJ2-7; D is ambiguous. CDR3 length: 13 amino acids. V lost 0 bases and J 4 bases, leaving 7 bases between the germline ends. Germline lookup yields CDR1 SEHNR and CDR2 FQNEAQ (reference sequence). CDR3 region: CASSLASRYEQYF. The CDR3 DNA sequence: TGTGCCAGCAGCTTAGCTTCTAGATACGAGCAGTACTTC.

V is TRBV7-3 and J is TRBJ1-2; D is unresolved. The CDR3 is made up of 15 amino acids. Germline loops: CDR1 SGHTA, CDR2 FQGTGA. Between the trimmed V and J ends, which lost 5 bases and 1 base, there was a span of 14 bases. The CDR3 bases are TGTGCCAGCAGCGCGCAGGCCCTCCGTAACTATGGCTACACCTTC. Translated, it gives CASSAQALRNYGYTF.

The chain has TRBV5-1 and TRBJ1-1, with D uncertain. Trimming took off 0 bases at V and 0 bases at J, with 9 bases between the two ends. CDR3 length: 15 amino acids. The germline V gene encodes CDR1 SGHRS and CDR2 YFSETQ. This CDR3 is CASSLVVSMNTEAFF. DNA for the CDR3: TGCGCCAGCAGCTTGGTCGTTTCCATGAACACTGAAGCTTTCTTT.

At least ten counts were recorded for this clonotype. V is TRBV4-2 and J is TRBJ1-1; no firm D call. Germline V lookup: CDR1 LGHNA, CDR2 YNFKEQ. CDR3 length: 15 amino acids. V was shortened by 2 bases and J by 1 base, with 11 bases between the two germline ends. Here the CDR3 reads CASSQPTAGNTEAFF. In nucleotides, the CDR3 is TGTGCCAGCAGCCAACCTACCGCAGGGAACACTGAAGCTTTCTTT.

This clonotype has at least ten counts. The V gene is TRBV9, the J gene TRBJ2-3; TRBD1 is a possible D gene (6 bases). Germline V lookup: CDR1 SGDLS, CDR2 YYNGEE. Trimming left V 5 bases short and J 0 bases short, with 13 bases between. The CDR3 is made up of 15 amino acids. The CDR3 coding sequence is TGTGCCAGCAGGTCCGGGACAACTAGCACAGATACGCAGTATTTT. Its translation is CASRSGTTSTDTQYF.

CDR3 in DNA: TGTGCCAGCAGTTACTCGGAGCAGAACTATGGCTACACCTTC. Translation: CASSYSEQNYGYTF. J is TRBJ1-2 and V is TRBV6-5; D call uncertain. This CDR3 has 14 residues. Per the germline V gene, CDR1 is MNHEY and CDR2 is SVGAGI. Between the trimmed V and J ends, which lost 0 bases and 2 bases, there was a span of 7 bases.

The genes are TRBV6-1 and TRBJ1-4; 7 nucleotides line up with TRBD1. This CDR3 contains 15 residues. The trim removed 5 bases at V and 8 bases at J, leaving 11 bases unmatched. CDR1 and CDR2 (germline): MNHNS, SASEGT. The DNA of the CDR3 is TGTGCCAGCAGTATCCTGAGGGGGCGAGGAGAAAAACTGTTTTTT. Its translation is CASSILRGRGEKLFF.

Concerning this clonotype: Sequence at one end of the junction differs from germline and may be a read error. The chain combines TRBV4-2 with TRBJ1-2; no clear D. The V gene's germline CDR1 is LGHNA and CDR2 YNFKEQ. The CDR3 spans 13 residues. CDR3 sequence: CASSKDRDYGYTF. The CDR3 nucleotides read TGTGCCAGCAGCAAAGACCGGGACTATGGCTACACCTTC.

As regards this clonotype: A read error is possible here, since a much larger clone lies one base away. V gene TRBV20-1 combines with J gene TRBJ1-2; D perhaps matches TRBD1 (5 bases). Trimming left V 1 base short and J 8 bases short, with 20 bases between. This CDR3 spans 15 amino acids. In germline, CDR1 is DFQATT, CDR2 SNEGSKA (reference sequence). DNA of the CDR3: TGCAGTGCTAGAGGGCCCAGTCGGGGGTCTCGGGGCTACACCTTC. Residues: CSARGPSRGSRGYTF.

This clonotype was picked up many times. The genes are TRBV5-1 and TRBJ1-2, with 7 bases that match TRBD1. CDR3 length: 16 residues. The germline CDR1 and CDR2 sequences are SGHRS and YFSETQ. V was pared by 0 bases and J by 2 bases, with 7 bases of the junction left unmatched. This chain's CDR3 is CASSLAGTEKNYGYTF. The DNA for the CDR3 is TGCGCCAGCAGCTTGGCGGGGACAGAAAAGAACTATGGCTACACCTTC.

This clonotype was counted ten times or more. This chain uses TRBV15 with TRBJ2-3; D possibly corresponds to TRBD2 (7 bases). Germline values: CDR1 LNHNV, CDR2 YYDKDF (reference sequence). The CDR3 has 15 amino acids. V gave up 0 bases and J gave up 4 bases, with 11 bases separating them. The CDR3 nucleotides read TGTGCCACCAGCAGAGATGGGGGGGCGGCAGATACGCAGTATTTT. Translated, it gives CATSRDGGAADTQYF.

This clonotype has just one count. A single base separates this from a much larger clone, so it may be a read error. The chain links TRBV9 to TRBJ2-5, with a possible D match to TRBD1 (6 bases). The CDR3 runs 16 residues. The germline CDR1 and CDR2 sequences are SGDLS and YYNGEE. CDR3 bases: TGTGCCAGCAGCGTAGGGACAGTTTCTACCTACAATGAGCAGTCCTTC. Translating it yields CASSVGTVSTYNEQSF.

Comment on this clonotype: A much larger clone lies a single base off, so this may be a read error. This rearrangement joins TRBV2 to TRBJ2-7; 10 nucleotides match TRBD1. CDR3 length: 13 residues. CDR1 and CDR2 (germline): SNHLY, FYNNEI. Trimming removed 7 bases from V and 5 bases from J; junction bases left unmatched: 5. CDR3: CASTGQGVDEQYF. CDR3 DNA: TGTGCCAGCACCGGACAGGGGGTCGACGAGCAGTACTTC.

The CDR3 sequence is CASSLEAGGDYEQYF. Here the CDR3 DNA reads TGTGCCAGCAGCTTAGAGGCGGGGGGAGACTACGAGCAGTACTTC. This rearrangement joins TRBV7-9 to TRBJ2-7, with 8 bases fitting TRBD2. The CDR3 extends over 15 amino acids. Trimming took 1 base from V and 3 from J; bases not matched to a gene: 5. Looked up from germline, CDR1 is SEHNR and CDR2 is FQNEAQ (reference sequence).

The table lists this clonotype with many counts. The chain couples TRBV9 to TRBJ2-7, with D possibly matching TRBD2 (5 bases). The CDR3 is 16 residues long. Between the trimmed V and J ends, which lost 0 bases and 0 bases, there was a span of 13 bases. CDR1 and CDR2 (germline): SGDLS, YYNGEE. The CDR3 sequence: CASSVDRGPHSYEQYF. The CDR3, as DNA: TGTGCCAGCAGCGTAGACCGGGGTCCCCACTCCTACGAGCAGTACTTC.

The rearrangement uses TRBV3-1 and TRBJ2-7; D remains unclear. This CDR3 has 13 residues. Germline values: CDR1 LGHDT, CDR2 YNNKEL (reference sequence). Trimming cost V 0 bases and J 3 bases, with 6 bases left between them. The CDR3 sequence is CASSQEMGYEQYF. CDR3 nucleotide sequence: TGTGCCAGCAGCCAAGAAATGGGCTACGAGCAGTACTTC.

This clonotype was counted a single time. One end of the junction does not line up with germline, which may come from a read error. V is TRBV7-9 and J is TRBJ2-7; a possible D gene is TRBD1 (5 bases). In germline, CDR1 is SEHNR, CDR2 FQNEAQ (reference sequence). This CDR3 spans 14 amino acids. Written as DNA, the CDR3 is TGTGCCAACAGCTCTCCCAGGGATTCCTACGAGCAGTACTTC. It specifies CANSSPRDSYEQYF.

The table lists this clonotype with many counts. The J gene is TRBJ2-1, the V gene TRBV6-6; 11 bases fit TRBD2. Trimming cost V 4 bases and J 4 bases; bases outside gene matches: 6. The CDR3 covers 16 residues. Germline V gives CDR1 MNHNY, CDR2 SVGAGI (reference sequence). The CDR3 region is CASSSHGLAGYNEQFF. The CDR3 DNA follows: TGTGCCAGCAGTTCCCACGGACTAGCGGGTTACAATGAGCAGTTCTTC.